Shown below are 4 T cell receptor beta chains from a single sample sequenced in a study of cytomegalovirus exposure and HLA in healthy donors. PCR primers comprised 60 Vbeta and 13 Jbeta primers. Sequenced by immunoSEQ multiplex PCR; TCRdb stores in-frame clones only, minus some. The repertoire holds more than 150,000 clones, with roughly 78% as singletons. Sequenced material: PBMCs. Receptor source: a woman in her 30s in good health and CMV-seronegative.

This clone was counted between two and nine times. The chain links TRBV5-6 to TRBJ1-6, with D possibly being TRBD1 (6 bases). V was pared by 1 base and J by 2 bases, with 19 bases between. This CDR3 region has 19 residues. The germline gives CDR1 SGHDT, CDR2 YYEEEE. The CDR3 DNA follows: TGTGCCAGCAGCTTGTTGTCAGGGGCCCGGGGACCCTATAATTCACCCCTCCACTTT. Protein: CASSLLSGARGPYNSPLHF.

The chain's CDR3 is CASSFAGSSYEQYF. In DNA, the CDR3 is TGTGCCAGCAGCTTTGCCGGGAGCTCCTACGAGCAGTACTTC. The chain has TRBV11-2 and TRBJ2-7; D is perhaps TRBD2 (6 bases). The germline gives CDR1 SGHAT, CDR2 FQNNGV. The CDR3 loop spans 14 amino acids. V was clipped by 3 bases and J by 0 bases, with 9 bases between them. The complete variable domain, with remaining parts taken from reference TRBV11-2 and TRBJ2-7, reads EAGVAQSPRYKIIEKRQSVAFWCNPISGHATLYWYQQILGQGPKLLIQFQNNGVVDDSQLPKDRFSAERLKGVDSTLKIQPAKLEDSAVYLCASSFAGSSYEQYFGPGTRLTVT.

The chain carries TRBV5-6 and TRBJ1-1, with D possibly TRBD1 on 6 matching bases. CDR1 SGHDT and CDR2 YYEEEE come from the germline V gene. This CDR3 comprises 15 residues. Between the trimmed V and J ends, which lost 1 base and 0 bases, there was a span of 10 bases. The CDR3 sequence is CASSLWAGVNTEAFF. The CDR3 DNA is TGTGCCAGCAGCTTGTGGGCAGGGGTGAACACTGAAGCTTTCTTT. Looking up the rest from reference TRBV5-6 and TRBJ1-1 gives the full variable domain: DAGVTQSPTHLIKTRGQQVTLRCSPKSGHDTVSWYQQALGQGPQFIFQYYEEEERQRGNFPDRFSGHQFPNYSSELNVNALLLGDSALYLCASSLWAGVNTEAFFGQGTRLTVV.

The chain uses TRBV6-5 and TRBJ2-7; 10 bases line up with TRBD2. The ends lost 6 bases at V and 0 bases at J; junction bases unmatched: 2. Per the germline V gene, CDR1 is MNHEY and CDR2 is SVGAGI. This CDR3 spans 14 amino acids. The CDR3 DNA sequence: TGTGCCAGCAGCGTAGCGGGGGGCTCCTACGAGCAGTACTTC. Amino acid sequence: CASSVAGGSYEQYF.